This is a list of T cell receptor beta chains from one sample in a study of cytomegalovirus exposure and HLA in healthy donors. Libraries were prepared by immunoSEQ multiplex PCR; TCRdb keeps only in-frame clonotypes and omits some of them. This specimen shows some 110,000 clones; the ten leading clones hold approximately 6.2%. What was sequenced was PBMCs. Receptors originate from a man aged 40-49 years in good health and CMV-seropositive. Each CDR3 is given with its conserved first and last residue. Fields, in order: CDR3 DNA, CDR3 protein, J gene, D gene, V gene. D genes are given only for firm matches.

TGTGCCAGCAGTTACTCTTCAGGGCAAGAGACCCAGTACTTC	CASSYSSGQETQYF	TRBJ2-5	.	TRBV6-5
TGTGCCAGCAGTCCCCAGCCGCCGAGGCCCCGGGGGGAAAAACTGTTTTTT	CASSPQPPRPRGEKLFF	TRBJ1-4	.	TRBV27
TGTGCCAGCTGGGGACTAGCGGGAGAAGATACGCAGTATTTT	CASWGLAGEDTQYF	TRBJ2-3	TRBD2	TRBV2
TGTGCCTGGAGTGTCTTAGCTGGTGAAAAACTGTTTTTT	CAWSVLAGEKLFF	TRBJ1-4	.	TRBV30
TGCGCCAGTCGAATGGGACTAGCGGGAGAGGGGACCGAGCAGTACTTC	CASRMGLAGEGTEQYF	TRBJ2-7	TRBD2	TRBV10-2
TGTGCCACCAGCAGGAGGAAGGGGGGGAAAGAGACCCAGTACTTC	CATSRRKGGKETQYF	TRBJ2-5	.	TRBV15
TGTGCCTGGAGTGCAGGCTCCAATAGCAATCAGCCCCAGCATTTT	CAWSAGSNSNQPQHF	TRBJ1-5	.	TRBV30
TGTGCCAGCAGTCTGTTCGGACAGGCCTACAATGAGCAGTTCTTC	CASSLFGQAYNEQFF	TRBJ2-1	TRBD1	TRBV4-2
TGTGCCACCGTGGGGGCAAACACCATATATTTT	CATVGANTIYF	TRBJ1-3	.	TRBV7-9
TGTGCCACCAGCAGCGGGACAGGGGGCGGCCTTGGCTACACCTTC	CATSSGTGGGLGYTF	TRBJ1-2	TRBD1	TRBV15
TGTGCCAGCAGCCCATCCTCTGGAAACACCATATATTTT	CASSPSSGNTIYF	TRBJ1-3	.	TRBV13
TGTGCCAGCAGCTTTGTCCTCGGGACAGGGTTTGGGGGCTACACCTTC	CASSFVLGTGFGGYTF	TRBJ1-2	TRBD1	TRBV7-8
TGTGCCAGCAGCCTAGGGGCGGCTAGCGGGAGGGCAGGGACCTACGAGCAGTACTTC	CASSLGAASGRAGTYEQYF	TRBJ2-7	TRBD2	TRBV4-2
TGTGCCAGTAGGTTTGGGACAGGGCTCTACGAGCAGTACTTC	CASRFGTGLYEQYF	TRBJ2-7	TRBD1	TRBV19
TGTGCCAGCAACACCCGCATGAACACTGAAGCTTTCTTT	CASNTRMNTEAFF	TRBJ1-1	.	TRBV6-6
TGTGCCAGCAGCTTAGCAGACAGGGGTCAAGAGACCCAGTACTTC	CASSLADRGQETQYF	TRBJ2-5	TRBD1	TRBV7-9
TGTGCCAGCAGCTTGGAACGACGGCCGGGGAACAATTTACCCCTCCACTTT	CASSLERRPGNNLPLHF	TRBJ1-6	.	TRBV5-4
TGTGCCAGCAGTTTACAGGGAGGTCGGTGGGCTTTCTTT	CASSLQGGRWAFF	TRBJ1-1	.	TRBV27
TGCGCCAGCAGCCGAGACTCGCTAAGCACAGATACGCAGTATTTT	CASSRDSLSTDTQYF	TRBJ2-3	.	TRBV4-1
TGTGCCAGCAGCCGTGATTTTAGAGGATCCTACGAGCAGTACTTC	CASSRDFRGSYEQYF	TRBJ2-7	.	TRBV6-1
TGCGCCAGCAGACGACCGGGACTCCGCAATGAGCAGTTCTTC	CASRRPGLRNEQFF	TRBJ2-1	.	TRBV5-1
TGTGCCAGCACTACTAGTCCCGGAAACTACAATGAGCAGTTCTTC	CASTTSPGNYNEQFF	TRBJ2-1	.	TRBV11-2
TGTGCCAGCACCCCGGGAGGGGCTAGGAATGAGCAGTTCTTC	CASTPGGARNEQFF	TRBJ2-1	TRBD2	TRBV28
TGTGCCAGTAGTTTGTACAAGTCGCTGTTTTTT	CASSLYKSLFF	TRBJ2-2	.	TRBV19
TGCGCCAGCAGCTTGTCCCAGGCCACAGATACGCAGTATTTT	CASSLSQATDTQYF	TRBJ2-3	.	TRBV5-1
TGTGCCAGCAGTCCATCTGAGGGACTAGGCCCCAATGAGCAGTTCTTC	CASSPSEGLGPNEQFF	TRBJ2-1	TRBD2	TRBV28
TGTGCCAGCAGCCGCCCCGTCAAAGGGGCCTACAATGAGCAGTTCTTC	CASSRPVKGAYNEQFF	TRBJ2-1	.	TRBV5-4
TGTGCCAGCAGCTTAACTTCCCATACCCTTCGAGAGACCCAGTACTTC	CASSLTSHTLRETQYF	TRBJ2-5	.	TRBV11-3
TGCAGTGCTAGACTAGTCAATGAGCAGTTCTTC	CSARLVNEQFF	TRBJ2-1	.	TRBV20-1
TGTGCCAGCACAGAGCGGGGTGAAAAGACCGGGGAGCTGTTTTTT	CASTERGEKTGELFF	TRBJ2-2	TRBD2	TRBV2
TGTGCCAGCAGCTTCCGACAGTCACCCGACCACGAGCAGTACTTC	CASSFRQSPDHEQYF	TRBJ2-7	.	TRBV7-6
TGTGCCACCAGCAGCTTTCCCGCGGGACTAGCGGGATCTTCGCCGGAGACCCAGTACTTC	CATSSFPAGLAGSSPETQYF	TRBJ2-5	TRBD2	TRBV15
TGCGCCAGCAGCGGACCGGGACAGGGATCGGCCTACGAGCAGTACTTC	CASSGPGQGSAYEQYF	TRBJ2-7	TRBD1	TRBV5-1
TGTGCCAGCAGCTTAGCATTGAGCCGAAACACCGGGGAGCTGTTTTTT	CASSLALSRNTGELFF	TRBJ2-2	.	TRBV7-7
TGTGCCAGAGAGGACCAGGGGGGTGAGCAGTTCTTC	CAREDQGGEQFF	TRBJ2-1	.	TRBV7-9
TGTGCCAGCAGTTTACTCGTTGTCGGAGAAGAGACCCAGTACTTC	CASSLLVVGEETQYF	TRBJ2-5	.	TRBV28
TGTGCCAGCAGCGTAGCAGCTCAAGAGACCCAGTACTTC	CASSVAAQETQYF	TRBJ2-5	.	TRBV7-2
TGTGCCATCAGTGTGGGACAGGGTCAAGAGACCCAGTACTTC	CAISVGQGQETQYF	TRBJ2-5	TRBD1	TRBV10-3
TGTGCCAGCAGCTTCTTATTTGCGGGTTATGAGCAGTTCTTC	CASSFLFAGYEQFF	TRBJ2-1	.	TRBV7-9
TGTGCCAGCAGCCCCCCCGGGGGGGAGAACACCGGGGAGCTGTTTTTT	CASSPPGGENTGELFF	TRBJ2-2	TRBD2	TRBV7-9
TGTGCCAGCAGCCCATGGGACAGGGGGTCCTACGAGCAGTACTTC	CASSPWDRGSYEQYF	TRBJ2-7	TRBD1	TRBV7-9
TGTGCCAGCAGTCGAGAGTTTTATCAGCCCCAGCATTTT	CASSREFYQPQHF	TRBJ1-5	.	TRBV6-6
TGTGCCAGCAGCCCCGCCCGGGACAGTTGGGCAGATACGCAGTATTTT	CASSPARDSWADTQYF	TRBJ2-3	TRBD1	TRBV5-4
TGCAGCGGATCAGGAATAACTAATGAAAAACTGTTTTTT	CSGSGITNEKLFF	TRBJ1-4	.	TRBV29-1
TGTGCCACCAGCAGAATGGCGGGAGTTGACGAGCAGTACTTC	CATSRMAGVDEQYF	TRBJ2-7	TRBD2	TRBV15
TGTGCCAGCAGTGATAGGACAGGGGACTACGAGCAGTACTTC	CASSDRTGDYEQYF	TRBJ2-7	TRBD1	TRBV2
TGTGCCAGCAGCTTAGGGACAGGGGGCGGCTACGAGCAGTACTTC	CASSLGTGGGYEQYF	TRBJ2-7	TRBD1	TRBV11-3
TGTGCCAGCAGCTTGTACGGGGGCTCGGGACTAGCGGGCCACAATGAGCAGTTCTTC	CASSLYGGSGLAGHNEQFF	TRBJ2-1	TRBD2	TRBV5-8
TGCGCCAGCAGCCAAGACGACAGGGGTATCTTTGGCTACACCTTC	CASSQDDRGIFGYTF	TRBJ1-2	TRBD1	TRBV4-3
TGTGCTAGTGGTTTGCCTTTGGGGACAGGGCCCGGGGAGCTGTTTTTT	CASGLPLGTGPGELFF	TRBJ2-2	TRBD1	TRBV12-5
TGCGCCAGCAGCTTGGCCGGGGGTGTCCCCGGGGAGCTGTTTTTT	CASSLAGGVPGELFF	TRBJ2-2	.	TRBV5-1
TGCGCCAGCAGTGCGGCAGGGGGCTTTAACAATGAGCAGTTCTTC	CASSAAGGFNNEQFF	TRBJ2-1	TRBD1	TRBV10-2
TGTGCCAGTAGTTTGAGGGCGAGCGGGGGCCTTCAAGAGACCCAGTACTTC	CASSLRASGGLQETQYF	TRBJ2-5	TRBD2	TRBV19
TGTGCCAGCAGCAGGGACAGGGGCTCCTACGAGCAGTACTTC	CASSRDRGSYEQYF	TRBJ2-7	TRBD1	TRBV27
TGTGCTAGTGGGACCGGGACTAGCGGGAGATTTGAGCAGTTCTTC	CASGTGTSGRFEQFF	TRBJ2-1	TRBD2	TRBV12-5